This entry concerns a single TCR beta chain. In germline, CDR1 is SEHNR, CDR2 FQNEAQ (reference sequence). The CDR3 runs 14 residues. V lost 1 base and J 6 bases, leaving 12 bases between the germline ends. These data belong to a study of blood T cell repertoires in COVID-19. Sequenced by immunoSEQ multiplex PCR; TCRdb stores in-frame clones only, minus some. The sample carries 100,000 to 150,000 clones, 75% to 90% recorded once. V is TRBV7-9 and J is TRBJ1-1; D is unclear. What was sequenced was peripheral blood. The TCR originated in a woman between 65 and 79 years old with acute or convalescent COVID-19. CDR3: CASSLVPSFAEAFF. DNA of the CDR3: TGTGCCAGCAGCTTAGTCCCGTCGTTCGCTGAAGCTTTCTTT.